This TCR beta chain was identified during a study of T cell responses to AZD1222 COVID-19 vaccine. Study-wide findings and caveats: Baseline antibody screening turned up just a handful of seropositive AZD1222 recipients.

Here immunoSEQ multiplex PCR was the method, and the copy in TCRdb shows in-frame clones only, minus some. The sample records around 130,000 clones, about 93% being singletons. With 6 bases removed from V and 3 bases from J, the gap between germline ends came to 9 bases. This CDR3 is 12 amino acids long. The germline CDR1 and CDR2 sequences are MDHEN and SYDVKM. Comments on this clone: Its specificity is not known.

V and J are TRBV28 and TRBJ2-7; no definite D call. This TCR came from an adult in good health. The source material was peripheral blood, sampled on day 0 of AZD1222 vaccination. In DNA form, the CDR3 reads TGTGCCAGCAGGAATGACATCTACGAGCAGTACTTC. Protein sequence: CASRNDIYEQYF.